This TCR beta chain stems from a study of beta chain features in type 1 diabetes. In germline, CDR1 is SEHNR, CDR2 FQNEAQ (reference sequence). There are 13 residues in the CDR3. Deletions cut 1 base from V and 6 bases from J, with 9 bases between. Heparinised blood was drawn once per donor, averaging around 110 mL. Expressed TCRB transcripts were sequenced, since all the RNA that had been isolated was reverse transcribed. Sequencing was performed with immunoSEQ multiplex PCR; in TCRdb, only in-frame clones are kept and a portion is missing. This table has over 150,000 clones, about 13% appearing once.

This chain joins TRBV7-9 and TRBJ1-2, with unresolved D. This receptor was obtained from a woman younger than 35 in good health. Specimen: central memory CD4+ T cells from blood. CDR3 region: CASSLGPGDGYTF. As DNA, the CDR3 is TGTGCCAGCAGCTTAGGTCCCGGGGATGGCTACACCTTC.